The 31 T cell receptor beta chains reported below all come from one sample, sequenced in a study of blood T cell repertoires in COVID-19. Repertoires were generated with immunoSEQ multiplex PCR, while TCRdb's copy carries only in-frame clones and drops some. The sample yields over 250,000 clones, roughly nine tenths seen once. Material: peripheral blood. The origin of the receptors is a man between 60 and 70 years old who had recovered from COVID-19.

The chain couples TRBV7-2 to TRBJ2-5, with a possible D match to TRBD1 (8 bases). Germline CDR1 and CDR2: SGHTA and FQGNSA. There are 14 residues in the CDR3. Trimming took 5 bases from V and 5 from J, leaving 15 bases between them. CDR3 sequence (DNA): TGTGCCAGCAGCCCTGACAGGGGAGGGGAGACCCAGTACTTC. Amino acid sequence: CASSPDRGGETQYF.

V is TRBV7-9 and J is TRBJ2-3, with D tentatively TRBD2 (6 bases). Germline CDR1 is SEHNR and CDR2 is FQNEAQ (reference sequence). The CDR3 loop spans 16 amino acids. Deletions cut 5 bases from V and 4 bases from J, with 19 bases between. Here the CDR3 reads CASSPAGREVSDTQYF. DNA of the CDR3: TGTGCCAGCAGCCCCGCCGGGAGAGAGGTATCAGATACGCAGTATTTT.

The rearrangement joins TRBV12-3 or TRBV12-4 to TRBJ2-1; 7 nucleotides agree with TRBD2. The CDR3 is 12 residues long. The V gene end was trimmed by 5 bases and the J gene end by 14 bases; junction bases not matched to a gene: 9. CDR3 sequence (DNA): TGTGCCAGCAGTCCGGGACTACCCGTGGAGTTCTTC. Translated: CASSPGLPVEFF.

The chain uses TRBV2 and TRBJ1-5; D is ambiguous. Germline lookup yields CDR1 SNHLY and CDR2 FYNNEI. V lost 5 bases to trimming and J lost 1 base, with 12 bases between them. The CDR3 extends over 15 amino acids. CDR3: CASSLAGKSNQPQHF. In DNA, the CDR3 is TGTGCCAGCAGTTTGGCCGGGAAAAGCAATCAGCCCCAGCATTTT.

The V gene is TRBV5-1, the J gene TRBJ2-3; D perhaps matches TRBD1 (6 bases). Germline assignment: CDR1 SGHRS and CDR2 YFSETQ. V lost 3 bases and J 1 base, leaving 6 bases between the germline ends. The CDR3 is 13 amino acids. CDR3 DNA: TGCGCCAGCAGCTCAGGGGGCACAGATACGCAGTATTTT. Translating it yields CASSSGGTDTQYF.

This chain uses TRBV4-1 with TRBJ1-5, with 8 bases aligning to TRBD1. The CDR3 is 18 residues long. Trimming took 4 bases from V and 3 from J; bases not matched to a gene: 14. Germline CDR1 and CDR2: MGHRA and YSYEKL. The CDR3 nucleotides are TGCGCCAGCAGCCCCCTGGGACAGGACGCAGGAGACAATCAGCCCCAGCATTTT. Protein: CASSPLGQDAGDNQPQHF.

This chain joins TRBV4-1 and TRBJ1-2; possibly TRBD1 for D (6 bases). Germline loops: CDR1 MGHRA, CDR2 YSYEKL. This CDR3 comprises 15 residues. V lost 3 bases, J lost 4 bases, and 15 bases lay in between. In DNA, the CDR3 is TGCGCCAGCAGCCACCCTAGGGGGTCAGGCTATGGCTACACCTTC. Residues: CASSHPRGSGYGYTF.

The CDR3: CASSDQTESSYNEQFF. The CDR3 bases are TGTGCCAGCAGTGACCAGACAGAGAGCTCCTACAATGAGCAGTTCTTC. V and J are TRBV6-1 and TRBJ2-1, with TRBD1 as a possible D gene (5 bases). The germline V gene encodes CDR1 MNHNS and CDR2 SASEGT. The CDR3 is made up of 16 amino acids. Between the trimmed V and J ends, which lost 3 bases and 0 bases, there was a span of 12 bases.

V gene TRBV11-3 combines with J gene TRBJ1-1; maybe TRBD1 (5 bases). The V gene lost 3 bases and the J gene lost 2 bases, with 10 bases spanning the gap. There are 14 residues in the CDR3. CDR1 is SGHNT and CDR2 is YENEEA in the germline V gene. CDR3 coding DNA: TGTGCCAGCAGCTTTACAGGCGACAACACTGAAGCTTTCTTT. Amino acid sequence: CASSFTGDNTEAFF.

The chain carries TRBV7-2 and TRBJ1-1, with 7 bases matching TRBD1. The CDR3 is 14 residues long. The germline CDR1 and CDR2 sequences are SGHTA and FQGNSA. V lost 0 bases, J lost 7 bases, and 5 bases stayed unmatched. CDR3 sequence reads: CASSLAGRGREAFF. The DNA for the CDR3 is TGTGCCAGCAGCTTAGCTGGAAGGGGGCGTGAAGCTTTCTTT. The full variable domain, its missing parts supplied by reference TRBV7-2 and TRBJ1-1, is GAGVSQSPSNKVTEKGKDVELRCDPISGHTALYWYRQSLGQGLEFLIYFQGNSAPDKSGLPSDRFSAERTGGSVSTLTIQRTQQEDSAVYLCASSLAGRGREAFFGQGTRLTVV.

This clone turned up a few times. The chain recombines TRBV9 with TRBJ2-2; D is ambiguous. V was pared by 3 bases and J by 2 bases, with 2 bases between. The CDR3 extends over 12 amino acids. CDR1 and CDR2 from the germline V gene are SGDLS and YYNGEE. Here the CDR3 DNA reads TGTGCCAGCAGCGCAAACACCGGGGAGCTGTTTTTT. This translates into CASSANTGELFF.

CDR3 amino acids: CASSDYKYLNEKLFF. In nucleotides, the CDR3 is TGTGCCAGCAGTGATTATAAGTATCTAAATGAAAAACTGTTTTTT. The chain couples TRBV2 to TRBJ1-4; D remains unclear. Trimming cost V 3 bases and J 5 bases, with 13 bases left between them. The CDR3 is made up of 15 amino acids. Germline V CDR1 and CDR2: SNHLY, FYNNEI. Drawing the rest from reference TRBV2 and TRBJ1-4, the complete variable domain is EPEVTQTPSHQVTQMGQEVILRCVPISNHLYFYWYRQILGQKVEFLVSFYNNEISEKSEIFDDQFSVERPDGSNFTLKIRSTKLEDSAMYFCASSDYKYLNEKLFFGSGTQLSVL.

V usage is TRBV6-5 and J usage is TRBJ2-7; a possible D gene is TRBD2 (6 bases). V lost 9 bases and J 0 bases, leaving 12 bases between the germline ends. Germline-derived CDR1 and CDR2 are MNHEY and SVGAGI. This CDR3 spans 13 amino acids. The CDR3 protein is CASLGTVSYEQYF. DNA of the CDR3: TGTGCCAGTCTCGGGACTGTCTCCTACGAGCAGTACTTC.

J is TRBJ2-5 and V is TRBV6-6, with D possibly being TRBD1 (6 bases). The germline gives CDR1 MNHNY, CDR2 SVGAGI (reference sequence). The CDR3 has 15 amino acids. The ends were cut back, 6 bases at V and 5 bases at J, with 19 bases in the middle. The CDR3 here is CASRYLDRRGETQYF. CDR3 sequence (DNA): TGTGCCAGCAGATATTTAGACAGGCGCGGGGAGACCCAGTACTTC.

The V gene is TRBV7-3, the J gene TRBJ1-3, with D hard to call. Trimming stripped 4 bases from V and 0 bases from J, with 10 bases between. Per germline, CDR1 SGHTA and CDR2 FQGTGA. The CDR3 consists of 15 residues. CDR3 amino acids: CASSSGAGSGNTIYF. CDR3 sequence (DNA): TGTGCCAGCAGCTCCGGCGCGGGCTCTGGAAACACCATATATTTT.

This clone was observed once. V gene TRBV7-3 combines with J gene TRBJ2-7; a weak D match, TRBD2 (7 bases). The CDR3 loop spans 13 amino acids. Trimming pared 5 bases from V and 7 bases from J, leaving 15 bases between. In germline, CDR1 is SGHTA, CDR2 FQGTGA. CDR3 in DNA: TGTGCCAGCAGCCCGAATGAGGGGGGGGAGCAGTACTTC. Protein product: CASSPNEGGEQYF.

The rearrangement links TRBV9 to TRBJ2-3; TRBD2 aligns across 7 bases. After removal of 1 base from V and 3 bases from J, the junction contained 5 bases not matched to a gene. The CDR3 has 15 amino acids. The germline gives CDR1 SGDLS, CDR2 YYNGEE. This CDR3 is CASSVMGGGTDTQYF. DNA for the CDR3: TGTGCCAGCAGCGTAATGGGCGGGGGAACAGATACGCAGTATTTT. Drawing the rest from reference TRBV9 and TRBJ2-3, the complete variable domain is DSGVTQTPKHLITATGQRVTLRCSPRSGDLSVYWYQQSLDQGLQFLIQYYNGEERAKGNILERFSAQQFPDLHSELNLSSLELGDSALYFCASSVMGGGTDTQYFGPGTRLTVL.

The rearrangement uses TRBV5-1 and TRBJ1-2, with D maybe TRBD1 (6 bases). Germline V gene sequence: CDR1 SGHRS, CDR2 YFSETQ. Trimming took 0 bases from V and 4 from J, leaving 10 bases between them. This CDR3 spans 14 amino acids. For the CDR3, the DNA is TGCGCCAGCAGCTTGGCGGACAGCGTCTATGGCTACACCTTC. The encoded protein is CASSLADSVYGYTF.

CDR3 DNA sequence: TGCAGCGTTCGGACAGGGGACCACACCTTC. Its protein product is CSVRTGDHTF. V is TRBV29-1 and J is TRBJ1-2; 9 bases fit TRBD1. The CDR3 is 10 amino acids. Germline values: CDR1 SQVTM, CDR2 ANQGSEA. After removal of 5 bases from V and 12 bases from J, the junction contained 4 bases not matched to a gene.

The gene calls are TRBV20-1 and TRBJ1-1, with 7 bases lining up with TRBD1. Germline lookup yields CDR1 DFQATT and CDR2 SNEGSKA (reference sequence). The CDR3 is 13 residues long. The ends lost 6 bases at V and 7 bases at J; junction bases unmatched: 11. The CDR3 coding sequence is TGCAGTGCCAGTAGGATGGGGGACAGTGAAGCTTTCTTT. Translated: CSASRMGDSEAFF.

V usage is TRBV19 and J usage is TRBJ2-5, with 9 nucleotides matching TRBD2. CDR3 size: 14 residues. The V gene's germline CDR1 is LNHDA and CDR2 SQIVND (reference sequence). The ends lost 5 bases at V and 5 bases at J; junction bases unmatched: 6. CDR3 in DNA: TGTGCCAGTAGTCTCGGGACTAGCCCCGAGACCCAGTACTTC. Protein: CASSLGTSPETQYF. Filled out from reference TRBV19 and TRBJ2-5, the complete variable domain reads DGGITQSPKYLFRKEGQNVTLSCEQNLNHDAMYWYRQDPGQGLRLIYYSQIVNDFQKGDIAEGYSVSREKKESFPLTVTSAQKNPTAFYLCASSLGTSPETQYFGPGTRLLVL.

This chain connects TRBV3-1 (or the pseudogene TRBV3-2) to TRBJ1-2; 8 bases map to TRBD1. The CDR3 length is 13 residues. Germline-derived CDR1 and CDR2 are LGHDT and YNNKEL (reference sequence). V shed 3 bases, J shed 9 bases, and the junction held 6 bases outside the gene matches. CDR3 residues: CASSQTGQESYTF. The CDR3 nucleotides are TGTGCCAGCAGCCAGACGGGACAGGAAAGCTACACCTTC.

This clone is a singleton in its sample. The CDR3 sequence: CASSGPGDSLPYGYTF. Here the CDR3 DNA reads TGTGCCAGTAGTGGTCCCGGGGACAGCCTACCCTATGGCTACACCTTC. The V gene is TRBV19, the J gene TRBJ1-2; 7 bases agree with TRBD1. From germline, CDR1 is LNHDA and CDR2 SQIVND (reference sequence). CDR3 length: 16 amino acids. V gave up 5 bases and J gave up 4 bases; unmatched junction bases: 13.

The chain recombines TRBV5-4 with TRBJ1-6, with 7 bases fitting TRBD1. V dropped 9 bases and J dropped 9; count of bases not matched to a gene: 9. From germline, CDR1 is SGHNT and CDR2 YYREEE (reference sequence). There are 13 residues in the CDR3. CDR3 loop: CATRDRVGSPLHF. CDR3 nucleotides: TGTGCCACCCGAGACAGGGTAGGTTCACCCCTCCACTTT. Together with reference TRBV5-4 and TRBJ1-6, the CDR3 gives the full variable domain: ETGVTQSPTHLIKTRGQQVTLRCSSQSGHNTVSWYQQALGQGPQFIFQYYREEENGRGNFPPRFSGLQFPNYSSELNVNALELDDSALYLCATRDRVGSPLHFGNGTRLTVT.

The CDR3: CASSEAGDHNEQFF. Written as DNA, the CDR3 is TGCGCCAGTAGCGAGGCGGGGGATCACAATGAGCAGTTCTTC. The chain joins TRBV5-1 to TRBJ2-1, with TRBD2 matching over 7 bases. After removal of 8 bases from V and 5 bases from J, the junction contained 10 bases not matched to a gene. The CDR3 covers 14 residues. The germline V gene encodes CDR1 SGHRS and CDR2 YFSETQ. The whole variable domain, filled in from reference TRBV5-1 and TRBJ2-1, reads KAGVTQTPRYLIKTRGQQVTLSCSPISGHRSVSWYQQTPGQGLQFLFEYFSETQRNKGNFPGRFSGRQFSNSRSEMNVSTLELGDSALYLCASSEAGDHNEQFFGPGTRLTVL.

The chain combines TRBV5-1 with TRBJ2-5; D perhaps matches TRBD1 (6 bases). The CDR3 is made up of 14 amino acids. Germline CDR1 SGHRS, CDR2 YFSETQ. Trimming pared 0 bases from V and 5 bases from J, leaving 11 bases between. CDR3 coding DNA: TGCGCCAGCAGCTTGGAATCAGGGGTTGAGACCCAGTACTTC. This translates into CASSLESGVETQYF.

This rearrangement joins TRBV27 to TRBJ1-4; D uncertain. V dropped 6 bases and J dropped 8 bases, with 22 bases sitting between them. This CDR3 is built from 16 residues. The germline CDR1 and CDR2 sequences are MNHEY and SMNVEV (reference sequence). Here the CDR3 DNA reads TGTGCCAGCAGCCCAGGCGGGTTAACATATCGGGAAAAACTGTTTTTT. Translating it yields CASSPGGLTYREKLFF.

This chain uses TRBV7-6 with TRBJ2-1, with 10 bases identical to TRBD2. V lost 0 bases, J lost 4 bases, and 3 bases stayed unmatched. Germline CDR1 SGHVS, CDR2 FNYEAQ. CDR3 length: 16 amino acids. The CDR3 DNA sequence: TGTGCCAGCAGCTTAGCGTCTAGCGGGGGTTACAATGAGCAGTTCTTC. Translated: CASSLASSGGYNEQFF.

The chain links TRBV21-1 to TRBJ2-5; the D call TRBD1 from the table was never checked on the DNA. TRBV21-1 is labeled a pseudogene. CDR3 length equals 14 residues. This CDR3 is CASNRGGREETQYF. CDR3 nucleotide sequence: TGTGCCAGCAACAGGGGGGGGAGGGAAGAGACCCAGTACTTC.

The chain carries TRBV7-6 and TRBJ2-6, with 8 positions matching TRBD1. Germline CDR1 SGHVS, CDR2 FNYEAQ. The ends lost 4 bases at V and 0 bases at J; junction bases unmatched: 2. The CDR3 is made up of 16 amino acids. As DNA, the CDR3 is TGTGCCAGCAGCTCCAGGGGGCTCTCTGGGGCCAACGTCCTGACTTTC. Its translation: CASSSRGLSGANVLTF.

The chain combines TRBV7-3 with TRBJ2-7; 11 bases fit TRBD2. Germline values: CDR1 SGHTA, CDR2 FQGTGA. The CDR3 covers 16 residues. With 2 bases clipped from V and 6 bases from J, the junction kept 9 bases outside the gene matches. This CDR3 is CASSLGGLGLAGEQYF. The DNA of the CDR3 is TGTGCCAGCAGCTTAGGGGGGCTTGGACTAGCGGGCGAGCAGTACTTC.